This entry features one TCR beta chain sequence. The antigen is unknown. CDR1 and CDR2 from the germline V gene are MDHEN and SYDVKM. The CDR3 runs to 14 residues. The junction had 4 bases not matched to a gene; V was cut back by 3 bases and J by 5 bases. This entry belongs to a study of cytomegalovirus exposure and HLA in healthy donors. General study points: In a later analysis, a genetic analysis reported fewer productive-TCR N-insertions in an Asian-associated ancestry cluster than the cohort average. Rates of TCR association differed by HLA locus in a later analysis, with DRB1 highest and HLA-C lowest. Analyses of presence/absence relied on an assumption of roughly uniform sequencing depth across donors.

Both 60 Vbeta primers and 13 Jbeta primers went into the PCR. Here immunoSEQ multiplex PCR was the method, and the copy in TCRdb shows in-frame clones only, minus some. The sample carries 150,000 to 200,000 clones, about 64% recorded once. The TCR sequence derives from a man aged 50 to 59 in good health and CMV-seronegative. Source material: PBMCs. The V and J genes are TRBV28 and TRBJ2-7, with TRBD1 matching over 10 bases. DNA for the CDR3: TGTGCCAGCAGTTTTCAGACAGGGGGCCACGAGCAGTACTTC. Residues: CASSFQTGGHEQYF.